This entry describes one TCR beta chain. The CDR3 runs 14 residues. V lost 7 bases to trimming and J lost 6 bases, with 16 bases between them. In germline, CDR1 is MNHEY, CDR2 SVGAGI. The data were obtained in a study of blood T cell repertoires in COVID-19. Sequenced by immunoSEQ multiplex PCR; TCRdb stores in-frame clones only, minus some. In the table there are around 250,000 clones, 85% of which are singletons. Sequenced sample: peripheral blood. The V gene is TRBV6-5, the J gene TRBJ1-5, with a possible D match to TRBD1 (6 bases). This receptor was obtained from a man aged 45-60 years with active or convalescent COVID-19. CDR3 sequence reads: CASTENRVGQPQHF. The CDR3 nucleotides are TGTGCCAGCACCGAGAACAGGGTCGGTCAGCCCCAGCATTTT.